The following is a T cell receptor beta chain sequence with its context. TCRdb keeps only in-frame clones here, not all; method: immunoSEQ multiplex PCR. The sample consists of around 130,000 clones, approximately 91% of them appearing once. The source of the sample is a study of PD-1 blockade in mismatch repair-deficient tumors. For the study at large: All were previously treated, progressing patients with approximately 12 mismatch repair-deficient cancer types.

The CDR3 is 13 amino acids. Germline V CDR1 and CDR2: MNHEY, SMNVEV (reference sequence). V shed 2 bases and J shed 7 bases, with 9 bases lying between them. Mismatch repair deficiency was confirmed in all patients, by PCR or immunohistochemistry. The TCR sequence derives from an adult with mismatch repair-deficient cancer. The sample in question was peripheral blood, obtained about 17 months after starting pembrolizumab. This rearrangement joins TRBV27 to TRBJ2-4, with TRBD2 as a possible D gene (5 bases). CDR3 sequence reads: CASSLGRGNIQYF. CDR3 in DNA: TGTGCCAGCAGTTTAGGCCGAGGGAACATTCAGTACTTC.